This T cell receptor (beta chain) is from a study of blood T cells in healthy people across ages. Trimming took off 1 base at V and 2 bases at J, with 16 bases between the two ends. The CDR3 loop spans 17 amino acids. Germline CDR1 is MNHNY and CDR2 is SVGAGI (reference sequence). Then a second PCR, running about 7 to 11 cycles, was carried out with a sample-barcoded 5' primer and a J-beta primer mix. TCRdb re-analysed the 5' RACE reads in MiXCR, keeping a single row per CDR3 protein. This sample yields 1 million or so distinct CDR3 sequences, of which over 35% are seen a single time; 15% to 20% belongs to the top ten.

Sequenced: blood. This chain uses TRBV6-6 with TRBJ2-3; perhaps TRBD2 as D (5 bases). The clonotype originates from a woman in her sixties or seventies in good health. The CDR3, as DNA: TGTGCCAGCAGTTACTATATGGGAGATCCATACACAGATACGCAGTATTTT. Translated, it gives CASSYYMGDPYTDTQYF.